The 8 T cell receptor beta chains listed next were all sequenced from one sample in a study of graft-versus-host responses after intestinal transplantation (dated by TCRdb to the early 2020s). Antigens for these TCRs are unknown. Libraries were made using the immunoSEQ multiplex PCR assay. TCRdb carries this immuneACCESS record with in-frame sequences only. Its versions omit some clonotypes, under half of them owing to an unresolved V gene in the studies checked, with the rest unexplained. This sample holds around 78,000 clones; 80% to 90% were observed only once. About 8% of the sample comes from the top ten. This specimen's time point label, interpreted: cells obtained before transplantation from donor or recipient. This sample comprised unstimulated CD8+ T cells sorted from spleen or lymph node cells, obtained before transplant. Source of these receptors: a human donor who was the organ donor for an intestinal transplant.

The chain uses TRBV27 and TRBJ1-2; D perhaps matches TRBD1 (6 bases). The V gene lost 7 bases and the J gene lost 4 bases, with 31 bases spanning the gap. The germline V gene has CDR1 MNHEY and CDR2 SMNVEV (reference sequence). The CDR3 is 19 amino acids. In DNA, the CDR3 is TGTGCCAGCAAAGGGGATTATTGGGGGGCGACCGACGCTATCTATGGCTACACCTTC. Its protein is CASKGDYWGATDAIYGYTF.

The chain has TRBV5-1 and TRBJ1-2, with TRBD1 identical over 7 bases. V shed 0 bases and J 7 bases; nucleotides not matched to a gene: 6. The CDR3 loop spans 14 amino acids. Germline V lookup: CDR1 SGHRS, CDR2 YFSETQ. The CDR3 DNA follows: TGCGCCAGCAGCTTGGACAGGGGCGGCGCTGGCTACACCTTC. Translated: CASSLDRGGAGYTF. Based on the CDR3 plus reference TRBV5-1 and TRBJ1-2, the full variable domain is KAGVTQTPRYLIKTRGQQVTLSCSPISGHRSVSWYQQTPGQGLQFLFEYFSETQRNKGNFPGRFSGRQFSNSRSEMNVSTLELGDSALYLCASSLDRGGAGYTFGSGTRLTVV.

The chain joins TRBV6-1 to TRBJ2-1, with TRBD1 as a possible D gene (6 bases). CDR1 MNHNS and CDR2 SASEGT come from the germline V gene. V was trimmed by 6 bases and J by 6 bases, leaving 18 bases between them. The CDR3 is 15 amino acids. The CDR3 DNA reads TGTGCCAGCAGCTTCCTCCGGGACAACAGCAATGAGCAGTTCTTC. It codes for CASSFLRDNSNEQFF.

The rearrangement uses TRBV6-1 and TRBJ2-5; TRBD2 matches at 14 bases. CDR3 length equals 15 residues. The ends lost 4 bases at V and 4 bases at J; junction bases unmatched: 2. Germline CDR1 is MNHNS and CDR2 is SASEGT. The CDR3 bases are TGTGCCAGCAGTGTGACTAGCGGGGGGGCAGAGACCCAGTACTTC. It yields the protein CASSVTSGGAETQYF.

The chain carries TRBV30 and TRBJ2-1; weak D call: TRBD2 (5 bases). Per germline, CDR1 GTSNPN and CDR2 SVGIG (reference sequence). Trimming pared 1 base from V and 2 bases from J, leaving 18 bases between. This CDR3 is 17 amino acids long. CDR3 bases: TGTGCCTGGAGTGGACTCGACTATTACCTGACCTACAATGAGCAGTTCTTC. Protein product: CAWSGLDYYLTYNEQFF.

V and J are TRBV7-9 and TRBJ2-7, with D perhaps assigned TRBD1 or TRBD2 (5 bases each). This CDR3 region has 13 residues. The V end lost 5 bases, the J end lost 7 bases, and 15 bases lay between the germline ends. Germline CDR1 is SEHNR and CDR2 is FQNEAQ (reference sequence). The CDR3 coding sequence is TGTGCCAGCAGCGACCGGGACCCAGTGGAGCAGTACTTC. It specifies CASSDRDPVEQYF. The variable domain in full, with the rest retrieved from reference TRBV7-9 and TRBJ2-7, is DTGVSQNPRHKITKRGQNVTFRCDPISEHNRLYWYRQTLGQGPEFLTYFQNEAQLEKSRLLSDRFSAERPKGSFSTLEIQRTEQGDSAMYLCASSDRDPVEQYFGPGTRLTVT.

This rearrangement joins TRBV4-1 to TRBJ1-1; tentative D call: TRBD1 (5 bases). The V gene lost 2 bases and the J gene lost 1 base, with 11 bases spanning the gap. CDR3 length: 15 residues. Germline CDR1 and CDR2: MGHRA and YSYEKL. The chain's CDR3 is CASSQPWGGNTEAFF. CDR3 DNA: TGCGCCAGCAGCCAACCGTGGGGGGGGAACACTGAAGCTTTCTTT.

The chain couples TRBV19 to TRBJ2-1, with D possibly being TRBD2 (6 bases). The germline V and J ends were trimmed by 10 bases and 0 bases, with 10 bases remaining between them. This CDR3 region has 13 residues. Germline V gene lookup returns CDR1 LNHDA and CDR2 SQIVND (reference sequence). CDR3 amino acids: CATSSVSYNEQFF. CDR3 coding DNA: TGTGCCACATCTAGCGTCTCCTACAATGAGCAGTTCTTC.